Listed here are 3 T cell receptor beta chains from one sample, sequenced in a study of blood T cell repertoires in COVID-19. Repertoires were generated with immunoSEQ multiplex PCR, while TCRdb's copy carries only in-frame clones and drops some. The sample carries 170,000 or so clones, approximately 83% recorded once. The sample was peripheral blood. Receptors originate from a human donor in a cohort sampled during active COVID-19.

The V and J genes are TRBV3-1 (or the pseudogene TRBV3-2) and TRBJ2-3, with 9 bases identical to TRBD2. CDR1 is LGHDT and CDR2 is YNNKEL in the germline V gene (reference sequence). This CDR3 region has 16 residues. V was clipped by 1 base and J by 1 base; unmatched bases: 3. The DNA for the CDR3 is TGTGCCAGCAGCCAAGTGCGGGGGGGTGGCACAGATACGCAGTATTTT. Translating gives CASSQVRGGGTDTQYF.

The chain joins TRBV4-3 to TRBJ1-3; D gene uncertain. Germline lookup yields CDR1 LGHNA and CDR2 YSLEER. V gave up 0 bases and J gave up 2 bases, with 14 bases separating them. The CDR3 runs to 17 residues. CDR3: CASSQDKAGLTGNTIYF. The CDR3 DNA reads as TGCGCCAGCAGCCAAGATAAGGCAGGTTTAACTGGAAACACCATATATTTT.

The gene calls are TRBV7-2 and TRBJ1-2; 8 nucleotides align to TRBD1. Germline assignment: CDR1 SGHTA and CDR2 FQGNSA. The trim removed 4 bases at V and 3 bases at J, leaving 7 bases unmatched. The CDR3 sequence is 15 residues long. In nucleotides, the CDR3 is TGTGCCAGCAGCTCCGCCGACAGGGGCCACTATGGCTACACCTTC. It specifies CASSSADRGHYGYTF.